The count of the clone carrying this TCR beta chain is one. The antigen is not known. Per the germline V gene, CDR1 is SGHTA and CDR2 is FQGTGA. V shed 5 bases and J shed 6 bases, with 8 bases lying between them. CDR3 length: 12 amino acids. The sample originates from a study of cytomegalovirus exposure and HLA in healthy donors. Primers for the PCR totalled 60 Vbeta and 13 Jbeta. Study processing details: It was a later analysis that counted around 85 million unique TCR beta chains, of which approximately 11 million were shared. Libraries were prepared by immunoSEQ multiplex PCR; TCRdb keeps only in-frame clonotypes and omits some of them. For V, J and clone size, that table is used; D and trimming come from the DNA. The data hold under 150,000 clones, with 65% to 75% observed a single time. The study's findings and limits: Follow-up analysis found HLA locus-dependent TCR association rates, highest for DRB1 and lowest for HLA-C. Association of a missense DCLRE1C variant with TCR beta V- and J-gene trimming was reported in a later analysis. Sequences of the TCR beta chain were said to predict the HLA-A and HLA-B alleles of most subjects accurately.

This chain joins TRBV7-3 and TRBJ2-1, with D unclear. This receptor was taken from a woman in her 40s in good health and CMV-seropositive. Sample: PBMCs. The CDR3 nucleotides read TGTGCCAGCAGCCCAGGCCGCAATGAGCAGTTCTTC. It codes for CASSPGRNEQFF.